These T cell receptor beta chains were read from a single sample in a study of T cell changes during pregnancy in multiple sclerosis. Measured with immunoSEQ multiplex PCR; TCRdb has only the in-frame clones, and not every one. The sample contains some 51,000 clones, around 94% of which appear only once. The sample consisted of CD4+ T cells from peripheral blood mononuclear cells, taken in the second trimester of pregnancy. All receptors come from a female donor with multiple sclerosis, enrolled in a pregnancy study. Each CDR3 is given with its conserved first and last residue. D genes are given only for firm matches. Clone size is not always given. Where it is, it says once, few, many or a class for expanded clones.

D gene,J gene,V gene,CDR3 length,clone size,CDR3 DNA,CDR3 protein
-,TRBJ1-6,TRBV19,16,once,TGTGCCAGTAGAGCCGAGGTTAGCTCCTATAATTCACCCCTCCACTTT,CASRAEVSSYNSPLHF
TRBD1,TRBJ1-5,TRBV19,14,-,TGTGCCAGTAACGGACAGGGCCTAAATCAGCCCCAGCATTTT,CASNGQGLNQPQHF
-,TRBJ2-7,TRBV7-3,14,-,TGTGCCAGCAGCCCGAACAGGGTGGGGGACGAGCAGTACTTC,CASSPNRVGDEQYF
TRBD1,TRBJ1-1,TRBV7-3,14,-,TGTGCCAGCAGCTCGACAGGGGGCATCACTGAAGCTTTCTTT,CASSSTGGITEAFF
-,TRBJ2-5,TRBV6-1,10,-,TGTGCCAGCACGTTAAAGACCCAGTACTTC,CASTLKTQYF
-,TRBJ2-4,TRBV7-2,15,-,TGTGCCAGCAGCTTAAAGCAGGACAAAGGAAACATTCAGTACTTC,CASSLKQDKGNIQYF
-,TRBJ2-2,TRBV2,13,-,TGTGCCAGCAGTGAAGTCAGGACCGGGGAGCTGTTTTTT,CASSEVRTGELFF
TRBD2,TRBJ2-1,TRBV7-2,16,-,TGTGCCAGCAGCACCCGATCCCAAGGGGAGCGGGGAGAGCAGTTCTTC,CASSTRSQGERGEQFF
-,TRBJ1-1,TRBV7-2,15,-,TGTGCCAGCAACCAAGTCGGGGTAAGGAACACTGAAGCTTTCTTT,CASNQVGVRNTEAFF
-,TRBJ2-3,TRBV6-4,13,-,TGTGCCAGCAGTGACTCGACTACAGATACGCAGTATTTT,CASSDSTTDTQYF
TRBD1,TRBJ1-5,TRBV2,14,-,TGTGCCAGCAGTTGGACAGGGGGATCTCAGCCCCAGCATTTT,CASSWTGGSQPQHF
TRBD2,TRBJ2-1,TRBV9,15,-,TGTGCCAGCAGCGCAGGAGGGGACTACCGGGATGAGCAGTTCTTC,CASSAGGDYRDEQFF
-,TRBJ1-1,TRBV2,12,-,TGTGCCAGCAGTGCCAGGGTCACTGAAGCTTTCTTT,CASSARVTEAFF
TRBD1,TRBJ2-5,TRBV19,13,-,TGTGCCAGTACGCAGGGGGCCCGGGAGACCCAGTACTTC,CASTQGARETQYF
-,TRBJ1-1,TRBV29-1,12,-,TGCAGCGCTTTAACCGGGACACCTGAAGCTTTCTTT,CSALTGTPEAFF
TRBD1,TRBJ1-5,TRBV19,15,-,TGTGCCACGACCAGGGGGCTTTTGACCAATCAGCCCCAGCATTTT,CATTRGLLTNQPQHF
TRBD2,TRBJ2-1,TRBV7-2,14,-,TGTGCCAGCAGCTTCGGGGGGGCGGTTGCTGAGCAGTTCTTC,CASSFGGAVAEQFF
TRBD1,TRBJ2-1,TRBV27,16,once,TGTGCCAGCAGTTTATCCCGGGACAGAGGCGGCAATGAGCAGTTCTTC,CASSLSRDRGGNEQFF
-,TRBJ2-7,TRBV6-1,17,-,TGTGCCAGCAGTGACCCCTCGGGACTGAGGAGCTCCTACGAGCAGTACTTC,CASSDPSGLRSSYEQYF
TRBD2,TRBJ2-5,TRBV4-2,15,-,TGTGCCAGCAGCCCCTCAGCGGGGGTTGGAGAGACCCAGTACTTC,CASSPSAGVGETQYF
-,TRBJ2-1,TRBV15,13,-,TGTGCCACCAGCAGCTTAAATTCCGGTGAGCAGTTCTTC,CATSSLNSGEQFF
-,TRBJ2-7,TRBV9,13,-,TGTGCCAGCAGCGCGGACAGAGGGTACGAGCAGTACTTC,CASSADRGYEQYF
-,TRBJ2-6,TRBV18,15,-,TGTGCCAGCTCTCCCGCGGGGTCTGGGGCCAACGTCCTGACTTTC,CASSPAGSGANVLTF
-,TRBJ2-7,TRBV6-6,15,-,TGTGCCAGCAGTTCGGCTTTTAGCGGTTCCTACGAGCAGTACTTC,CASSSAFSGSYEQYF
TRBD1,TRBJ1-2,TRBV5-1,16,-,TGCGCCAGCAGCCCGGAGGTGGGACAGGGGGCAGATGGCTACACCTTC,CASSPEVGQGADGYTF
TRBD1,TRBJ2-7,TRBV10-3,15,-,TGTGCCATCAGTGACGGGGGACAGGGGGTCTACGAGCAGTACTTC,CAISDGGQGVYEQYF
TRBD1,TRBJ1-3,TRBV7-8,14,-,TGTGCCAGCAGCACGACAGGGGGTAGAGGATCCATATATTTT,CASSTTGGRGSIYF
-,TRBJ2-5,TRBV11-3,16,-,TGTGCCAGCAGCTTAGCAGCGGGTCCCTCTGGGGAGACCCAGTACTTC,CASSLAAGPSGETQYF
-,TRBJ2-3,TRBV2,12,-,TGTGCCAGCAGTGAAGCGCGGGATACGCAGTATTTT,CASSEARDTQYF
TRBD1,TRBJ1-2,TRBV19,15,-,TGTGCCAGTAGGCTCGACAGGGGAGCTAACTATGGCTACACCTTC,CASRLDRGANYGYTF
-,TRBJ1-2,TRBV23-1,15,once,TGCGCCAGCAGTCATCATCCGAGGTGTGCTATCGGCTACACCTTC,CASSHHPRCAIGYTF
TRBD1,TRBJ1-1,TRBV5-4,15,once,TGTGCCAGCAGCCGTGACTCCGGGACAGGGATTGAAGCTTTCTTT,CASSRDSGTGIEAFF
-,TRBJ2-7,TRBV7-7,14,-,TGTGCTAGCAGCCCCGACAGAAGTTATAACGAGCAGTACTTC,CASSPDRSYNEQYF
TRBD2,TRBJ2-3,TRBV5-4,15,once,TGTGCCAGCAGCTTAGCGGGGGGGCCGTCAGATACGCAGTATTTT,CASSLAGGPSDTQYF
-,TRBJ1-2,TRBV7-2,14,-,TGTGCCAGCAGCATACAGGGTGAGGCTCCTGGCTACACCTTC,CASSIQGEAPGYTF
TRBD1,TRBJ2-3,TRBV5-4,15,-,TGTGCCAGCAGCTTGGGACAGGGGGCCGCAGATACGCAGTATTTT,CASSLGQGAADTQYF
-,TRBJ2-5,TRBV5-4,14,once,TGTGCCAGCAGCTCTTCGGGACTCAGGGAGACCCAGTACTTC,CASSSSGLRETQYF
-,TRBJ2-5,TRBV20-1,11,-,TGCAGTGCTAGATCCGAGGAGACCCAGTACTTC,CSARSEETQYF
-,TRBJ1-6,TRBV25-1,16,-,TGTGCCAGCAGTGAGGCCCTCGGGGGATATGGGTCACCCCTCCACTTT,CASSEALGGYGSPLHF
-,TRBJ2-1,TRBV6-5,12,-,TGTGCCAGCAGCCCGGGGGTTAATGAGCAGTTCTTC,CASSPGVNEQFF
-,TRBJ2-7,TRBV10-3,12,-,TGTGCCGCCTCCGGCGGGGTTTACGAGCAGTACTTC,CAASGGVYEQYF
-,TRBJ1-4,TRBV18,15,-,TGTGCCAGCTCACCATCGGCAATAGAAGCGAAAAAACTGTTTTTT,CASSPSAIEAKKLFF